The entry below describes one T cell receptor (beta chain). The data stem from a study of blood T cells in healthy people across ages. Using a J-beta primer mix together with a sample-barcoded 5' primer, a second PCR was run for about 7 to 12 cycles. Each CDR3 protein is one row after TCRdb ran MiXCR on the 5' RACE reads. The table records fewer than 2 million distinct CDR3 sequences, approximately 40% of them present only once. Trimming shortened V by 0 bases and J by 13 bases, and 22 bases separated the two germline ends. Germline values: CDR1 SQVTM, CDR2 ANQGSEA. The CDR3 runs 15 residues. The chain links TRBV29-1 to TRBJ2-1, with a tentative D call TRBD1 (6 bases). The sequence was obtained from a human donor in good health. Sample: blood. As DNA, the CDR3 is TGCAGCGTTGAAGATACAGGGACCCTCCAAGAGACCCAGTTCTTC. Residues: CSVEDTGTLQETQFF.